The 32 T cell receptor beta chains reported below all come from one sample, sequenced in a study of blood T cell repertoires in COVID-19. The table came from immunoSEQ multiplex PCR; TCRdb's copy has only in-frame clones and leaves some out. The table shows some 210,000 clones, with under 95% occurring only once. Sample: peripheral blood. The receptor source for this set is a man aged 30-40 years with acute or convalescent COVID-19.

This clone was picked up a small number of times. The chain carries TRBV5-1 and TRBJ1-6, with D possibly being TRBD1 (5 bases). V lost 4 bases and J 4 bases, leaving 15 bases between the germline ends. The CDR3 totals 16 residues. Looked up from germline, CDR1 is SGHRS and CDR2 is YFSETQ. The CDR3 protein is CASSLLGASYNSPLHF. The CDR3 region has the DNA TGCGCCAGCAGCCTGCTAGGGGCCTCGTATAATTCACCCCTCCACTTT. The full variable domain, in which reference TRBV5-1 and TRBJ1-6 provide the parts outside the CDR3, is KAGVTQTPRYLIKTRGQQVTLSCSPISGHRSVSWYQQTPGQGLQFLFEYFSETQRNKGNFPGRFSGRQFSNSRSEMNVSTLELGDSALYLCASSLLGASYNSPLHFGNGTRLTVT.

This sequence joins TRBV28 and TRBJ1-1; D gene ambiguous. The CDR3 sequence is 15 residues long. V lost 5 bases, J lost 0 bases, and 13 bases lay in between. The V gene's germline CDR1 is MDHEN and CDR2 SYDVKM. The CDR3 nucleotides read TGTGCCAGCAGTCCCCGAGGAGGGCTGAACACTGAAGCTTTCTTT. Translated, it gives CASSPRGGLNTEAFF. The full variable domain, completed using reference TRBV28 and TRBJ1-1, is DVKVTQSSRYLVKRTGEKVFLECVQDMDHENMFWYRQDPGLGLRLIYFSYDVKMKEKGDIPEGYSVSREKKERFSLILESASTNQTSMYLCASSPRGGLNTEAFFGQGTRLTVV.

In its sample, this clone was seen once. V usage is TRBV7-9 and J usage is TRBJ2-2; perhaps TRBD2 as D (6 bases). V was trimmed by 6 bases and J by 7 bases, leaving 9 bases between them. Per the germline V gene, CDR1 is SEHNR and CDR2 is FQNEAQ (reference sequence). The CDR3 covers 12 residues. The CDR3 coding sequence is TGTGCCAGCAGGGAGGGGAACGGGGAGCTGTTTTTT. Translation gives CASREGNGELFF.

The V gene is TRBV27, the J gene TRBJ2-1, with TRBD1 identical over 8 bases. This CDR3 has 15 amino acids. The trim removed 0 bases at V and 8 bases at J, leaving 6 bases unmatched. The V gene's germline CDR1 is MNHEY and CDR2 SMNVEV (reference sequence). In DNA, the CDR3 is TGTGCCAGCAGTTTATCGGACAGGGTGTTCGATGAGCAGTTCTTC. Amino acid sequence: CASSLSDRVFDEQFF.

CDR3 sequence reads: CASSAGLAGSTDTQYF. The CDR3, as DNA: TGTGCCAGCAGCGCCGGACTAGCGGGGAGCACAGATACGCAGTATTTT. The rearrangement links TRBV9 to TRBJ2-3; 12 bases are shared with TRBD2. This CDR3 has 16 residues. Germline V gives CDR1 SGDLS, CDR2 YYNGEE. V dropped 3 bases and J dropped 0; count of bases not matched to a gene: 2.

The J gene is TRBJ2-7, the V gene TRBV18; D gene uncertain. Germline CDR1 and CDR2: KGHSH and LQKENI. Trimming took 3 bases from V and 5 from J, leaving 11 bases between them. The CDR3 is made up of 13 amino acids. In DNA form, the CDR3 reads TGTGCCAGCTCACCGCGACAAGTCCACGAGCAGTACTTC. This codes for CASSPRQVHEQYF.

This clone appeared a single time. The chain carries TRBV4-2 and TRBJ1-2; tentative D call: TRBD1 (5 bases). V was clipped by 0 bases and J by 4 bases, with 12 bases between them. In germline, CDR1 is LGHNA, CDR2 YNFKEQ. This CDR3 is 15 amino acids long. The CDR3 DNA is TGTGCCAGCAGCCAAGATAGAAGGGGCTCCTATGGCTACACCTTC. Translating it yields CASSQDRRGSYGYTF.

The chain carries TRBV30 and TRBJ2-1; 10 bases fit TRBD2. Germline values: CDR1 GTSNPN, CDR2 SVGIG (reference sequence). The CDR3 sequence is 13 residues long. J gave up 9 bases and V 0 bases, and 2 bases lay outside the gene matches. The CDR3 sequence is CAWSVIAGGEQFF. CDR3 sequence (DNA): TGTGCCTGGAGTGTAATAGCGGGAGGTGAGCAGTTCTTC.

The chain uses TRBV4-1 and TRBJ2-5, with 11 bases identical to TRBD2. The J segment lost 5 bases and the V segment lost 2 bases, leaving 7 bases of the junction unmatched. This CDR3 contains 16 residues. Looked up from germline, CDR1 is MGHRA and CDR2 is YSYEKL. The CDR3 protein is CASSQSSGRAMETQYF. In nucleotides, the CDR3 is TGCGCCAGCAGCCAAAGTAGCGGGAGGGCTATGGAGACCCAGTACTTC.

This clone was picked up a small number of times. The V gene is TRBV7-3, the J gene TRBJ1-2; 11 nucleotides match TRBD1. This CDR3 comprises 16 residues. V lost 4 bases and J lost 7; bases outside the gene matches: 11. The V gene's germline CDR1 is SGHTA and CDR2 FQGTGA. The CDR3: CASSSGTGQGALGYTF. The DNA for the CDR3 is TGTGCCAGCAGCTCCGGTACCGGACAGGGGGCGCTTGGCTACACCTTC.

This clone appeared a single time. The genes are TRBV7-3 and TRBJ2-3; 7 bases are a match to TRBD2. CDR1 is SGHTA, CDR2 FQGTGA, per germline. There are 17 residues in the CDR3. The V and J ends lost 0 bases and 2 bases, in that order; junction bases with no gene match: 8. The chain's CDR3 is CASSLTVVAGATDTQYF. The CDR3 coding sequence is TGTGCCAGCAGCTTAACTGTAGTGGCGGGAGCCACAGATACGCAGTATTTT.

The chain links TRBV12-5 to TRBJ2-7, with TRBD1 matching over 9 bases. CDR1 and CDR2 from the germline V gene are LGHNT and FRNRAP. Losses at the gene ends were 3 bases for V and 4 bases for J; bases not matched to a gene: 16. CDR3 length equals 18 residues. The CDR3 DNA reads as TGTGCTAGTGGTTTAACCGTGGTATTCGGGACAGGGTCGTACGAGCAGTACTTC. This codes for CASGLTVVFGTGSYEQYF.

This chain uses TRBV5-1 with TRBJ2-3, with D possibly matching TRBD2 (6 bases). The CDR3 covers 13 residues. Germline V gene sequence: CDR1 SGHRS, CDR2 YFSETQ. Trimming stripped 3 bases from V and 5 bases from J, with 10 bases between. DNA for the CDR3: TGCGCCAGCAGCTCCCTAGCGCTAGATACGCAGTATTTT. Protein: CASSSLALDTQYF.

On this clone: Other nucleotide sequences in the sample specify the same CDR3. The chain is built from TRBV19 and TRBJ1-1; D gene ambiguous. CDR3 length: 13 amino acids. With 3 bases removed from V and 2 bases from J, the gap between germline ends came to 7 bases. Germline V gives CDR1 LNHDA, CDR2 SQIVND (reference sequence). The CDR3 region is CASSISGNTEAFF. The DNA of the CDR3 is TGTGCCAGTAGTATTTCGGGTAACACTGAAGCTTTCTTT.

The V and J genes are TRBV7-2 and TRBJ2-1; 15 bases line up with TRBD2. V dropped 5 bases and J dropped 6; count of bases not matched to a gene: 8. Germline V gives CDR1 SGHTA, CDR2 FQGNSA. There are 17 residues in the CDR3. CDR3: CASSPPGLAGGVNEQFF. CDR3 nucleotide sequence: TGTGCCAGCAGCCCTCCGGGACTAGCGGGGGGAGTCAATGAGCAGTTCTTC.

V usage is TRBV7-9 and J usage is TRBJ1-1; D is ambiguous. Trimming removed 6 bases from V and 4 bases from J, with 9 bases in between. This CDR3 is 12 amino acids long. Germline V gives CDR1 SEHNR, CDR2 FQNEAQ (reference sequence). The CDR3 DNA reads TGTGCCAGCAGTTTTCACGGCACTGAAGCTTTCTTT. Encoded protein: CASSFHGTEAFF.

This chain connects TRBV30 to TRBJ1-5, with a possible D match to TRBD1 (6 bases). The CDR3 is 12 residues long. Trimming cost V 5 bases and J 5 bases, with 10 bases left between them. Germline assignment: CDR1 GTSNPN and CDR2 SVGIG (reference sequence). The DNA of the CDR3 is TGTGCCTGGGGATCAGGGGATCAGCCCCAGCATTTT. It encodes CAWGSGDQPQHF.

The V and J genes are TRBV4-2 and TRBJ2-7, with D perhaps TRBD1 (5 bases). V lost 4 bases, J lost 6 bases, and 13 bases lay in between. Germline assignment: CDR1 LGHNA and CDR2 YNFKEQ. There are 13 residues in the CDR3. In DNA form, the CDR3 reads TGTGCCAGCAGCCCAAGGGCAGGGTTCGAGCAGTACTTC. Protein: CASSPRAGFEQYF.

This rearrangement joins TRBV5-1 to TRBJ1-1, with D possibly matching TRBD1 (6 bases). The CDR3 consists of 14 residues. Trimming took off 4 bases at V and 4 bases at J, with 14 bases between the two ends. CDR1 and CDR2 (germline): SGHRS, YFSETQ. The DNA of the CDR3 is TGCGCCAGCAGCCGGGTGGGAGGGGGCACTGAAGCTTTCTTT. Translating gives CASSRVGGGTEAFF.

The chain's CDR3 is CASSQPTSGSYEQYF. The CDR3 DNA reads as TGTGCCAGCAGCCAACCCACTAGCGGTTCCTACGAGCAGTACTTC. The V and J genes are TRBV14 and TRBJ2-7, with 8 bases that match TRBD2. This CDR3 contains 15 residues. Per germline, CDR1 SGHDN and CDR2 FVKESK. Germline trimming cut 2 bases from V and 1 base from J; bases unmatched to any gene: 4.

Comments on this clone: The identical CDR3 is also encoded by other nucleotide sequences in the sample. This chain joins TRBV12-3 or TRBV12-4 and TRBJ2-1, with D perhaps TRBD1 (5 bases). The CDR3 sequence is 11 residues long. V lost 2 bases to trimming and J lost 9 bases, with 5 bases between them. CDR3 coding DNA: TGTGCCAGCAGTTTAAGGGGTGAGCAGTTCTTC. Residues: CASSLRGEQFF.

This chain connects TRBV5-1 to TRBJ1-1, with D possibly TRBD1 on 6 matching bases. The CDR3 is made up of 13 amino acids. V was cut by 0 bases and J by 8 bases, with 11 bases left in between. The germline V gene encodes CDR1 SGHRS and CDR2 YFSETQ. CDR3 in DNA: TGCGCCAGCAGCTTGGATCAAGGGGGAGAAGCTTTCTTT. Residues: CASSLDQGGEAFF.

This clone was seen a single time. The CDR3 DNA reads TGTGCCAGCAGCTTGATGCGGAGCTCTCGGGACAATGAGCAGTTCTTC. Protein sequence: CASSLMRSSRDNEQFF. The chain combines TRBV5-4 with TRBJ2-1; the D is unclear. Germline V gene data show CDR1 as SGHNT and CDR2 as YYREEE (reference sequence). Trimming shortened V by 1 base and J by 5 bases, and 16 bases separated the two germline ends. The CDR3 covers 16 residues. Filled out from reference TRBV5-4 and TRBJ2-1, the complete variable domain reads ETGVTQSPTHLIKTRGQQVTLRCSSQSGHNTVSWYQQALGQGPQFIFQYYREEENGRGNFPPRFSGLQFPNYSSELNVNALELDDSALYLCASSLMRSSRDNEQFFGPGTRLTVL.

This chain uses TRBV2 with TRBJ2-4, with 11 bases aligning to TRBD1. The CDR3 loop spans 15 amino acids. The ends lost 3 bases at V and 3 bases at J; junction bases unmatched: 1. The germline V gene encodes CDR1 SNHLY and CDR2 FYNNEI. The CDR3 DNA sequence: TGTGCCAGCAGTGAGGGACAGGGGGTCAAAAACATTCAGTACTTC. Its translation is CASSEGQGVKNIQYF.

This clone was seen only a few times. This rearrangement joins TRBV24-1 to TRBJ2-7, with 10 bases identical to TRBD2. V lost 2 bases and J lost 5; bases outside the gene matches: 8. The germline CDR1 and CDR2 sequences are KGHDR and SFDVKD. The CDR3 is 16 amino acids. The DNA for the CDR3 is TGTGCCACCAGTGATTATTCACTAGCGGGGAGGAACGAGCAGTACTTC. Protein sequence: CATSDYSLAGRNEQYF.

The CDR3 nucleotides read TGTGCCAGCAGCAGACAGGGTTTCGGAGCTTTCTTT. Translation gives CASSRQGFGAFF. This chain links TRBV11-2 with TRBJ1-1; 7 bases map to TRBD1. Germline CDR1 and CDR2: SGHAT and FQNNGV. V lost 5 bases and J lost 10; bases outside the gene matches: 7. The CDR3 has 12 amino acids.

The chain joins TRBV6-5 to TRBJ1-2, with D perhaps TRBD1 (6 bases). The CDR3 extends over 14 amino acids. Deletions cut 7 bases from V and 6 bases from J, with 18 bases between. CDR1 is MNHEY and CDR2 is SVGAGI in the germline V gene. CDR3 residues: CASTLTGGGDGYTF. For the CDR3, the DNA is TGTGCCAGCACCCTCACGGGAGGGGGAGATGGCTACACCTTC.

The chain carries TRBV27 and TRBJ2-7; TRBD1 is a possible D gene (6 bases). Trimming pared 0 bases from V and 3 bases from J, leaving 9 bases between. Germline CDR1 MNHEY, CDR2 SMNVEV (reference sequence). The CDR3 consists of 14 residues. The CDR3 here is CASSLSRDNYEQYF. CDR3 nucleotides: TGTGCCAGCAGTTTATCGAGGGACAACTACGAGCAGTACTTC.

This chain joins TRBV29-1 and TRBJ2-5; TRBD1 might be the D (6 bases). Germline assignment: CDR1 SQVTM and CDR2 ANQGSEA. This CDR3 has 14 residues. The V gene lost 6 bases and the J gene lost 5 bases, with 19 bases spanning the gap. CDR3 region: CSVGTQVVGETQYF. The CDR3 nucleotides read TGCAGCGTGGGGACACAGGTCGTAGGGGAGACCCAGTACTTC.

This chain links TRBV28 with TRBJ1-1; tentatively, D is TRBD1 (5 bases). V was shortened by 8 bases and J by 3 bases, with 13 bases between the two germline ends. The germline V gene encodes CDR1 MDHEN and CDR2 SYDVKM. The CDR3 length is 13 residues. The CDR3 protein is CASWGRVDTEAFF. In DNA, the CDR3 is TGTGCCAGCTGGGGCAGGGTGGACACTGAAGCTTTCTTT.

V is TRBV28 and J is TRBJ1-5; TRBD1 agrees at 9 bases. Germline V gene sequence: CDR1 MDHEN, CDR2 SYDVKM. The CDR3 extends over 15 amino acids. After removal of 2 bases from V and 9 bases from J, the junction contained 8 bases not matched to a gene. The CDR3 coding sequence is TGTGCCAGCAGTTTAGCACAGGGGGCCACCGCGCCCCAGCATTTT. It encodes CASSLAQGATAPQHF.

The V gene is TRBV28, the J gene TRBJ1-1, with 10 bases fitting TRBD1. J lost 11 bases, V lost 6 bases, and 3 bases had no gene match. CDR1 MDHEN and CDR2 SYDVKM come from the germline V gene. The length of the CDR3 is 11 residues. The CDR3 DNA sequence: TGTGCCAGCAGCAGGACAGGGGGGGCTTTCTTT. Its translation is CASSRTGGAFF.